This T cell receptor beta chain emerged from a study of CD8 T cells in Susac syndrome. Random hexamers were used to reverse transcribe about 0.45 to 1 ug of RNA. The immunoSEQ assay covered 54 Vbeta and 13 Jbeta segments for CDR3. A single record per CDR3 protein comes from TCRdb applying MiXCR to the immunoSEQ multiplex PCR reads. The data hold roughly 150,000 distinct CDR3 sequences, with 93% observed a single time. TCR beta sequencing covered blood CD8+ and CD4+ T cells. TEMRA cells were enriched by FACS, and CD4+ and CD8+ T cells were negatively isolated. Germline CDR1 and CDR2: SNHLY and FYNNEI. The CDR3 totals 12 residues. The ends lost 9 bases at V and 4 bases at J; junction bases unmatched: 4. This clonotype was detected once.

The rearrangement uses TRBV2 and TRBJ2-5, with 8 bases identical to TRBD2. The TCR sequence derives from a human donor in good health. Material: CD4+ T cells from PBMCs. The chain's CDR3 is CARTGLGETQYF. The CDR3 DNA reads TGTGCCAGGACGGGACTAGGAGAGACCCAGTACTTC.